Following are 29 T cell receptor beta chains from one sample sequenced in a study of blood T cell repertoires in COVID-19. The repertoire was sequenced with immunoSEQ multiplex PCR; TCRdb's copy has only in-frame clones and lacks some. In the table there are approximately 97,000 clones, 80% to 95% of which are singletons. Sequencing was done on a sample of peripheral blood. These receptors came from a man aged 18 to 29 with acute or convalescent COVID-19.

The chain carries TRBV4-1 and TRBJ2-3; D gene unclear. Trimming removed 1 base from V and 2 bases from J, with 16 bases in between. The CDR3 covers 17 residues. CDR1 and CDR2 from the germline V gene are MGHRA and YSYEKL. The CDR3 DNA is TGCGCCAGCAGCCAAGGTATAATCGGCGGCACCACAGATACGCAGTATTTT. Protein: CASSQGIIGGTTDTQYF.

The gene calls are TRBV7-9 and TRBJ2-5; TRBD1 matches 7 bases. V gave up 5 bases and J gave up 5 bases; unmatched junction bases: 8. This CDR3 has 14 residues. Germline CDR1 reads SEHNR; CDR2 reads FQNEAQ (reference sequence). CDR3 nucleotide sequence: TGTGCCAGCAGCCAAGACAGGGCCCGGGAGACCCAGTACTTC. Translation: CASSQDRARETQYF. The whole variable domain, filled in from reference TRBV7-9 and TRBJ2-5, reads DTGVSQNPRHKITKRGQNVTFRCDPISEHNRLYWYRQTLGQGPEFLTYFQNEAQLEKSRLLSDRFSAERPKGSFSTLEIQRTEQGDSAMYLCASSQDRARETQYFGPGTRLLVL.

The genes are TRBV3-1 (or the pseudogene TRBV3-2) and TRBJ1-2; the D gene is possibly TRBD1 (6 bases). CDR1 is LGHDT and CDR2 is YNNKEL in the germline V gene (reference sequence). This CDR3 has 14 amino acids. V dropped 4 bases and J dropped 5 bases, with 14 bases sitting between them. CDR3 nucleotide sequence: TGTGCCAGCAGCCGAGGACAGTACGATTATGGCTACACCTTC. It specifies CASSRGQYDYGYTF.

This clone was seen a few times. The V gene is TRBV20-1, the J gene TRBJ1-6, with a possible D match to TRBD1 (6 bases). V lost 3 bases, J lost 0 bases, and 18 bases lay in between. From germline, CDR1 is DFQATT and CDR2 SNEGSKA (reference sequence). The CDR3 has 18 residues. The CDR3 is CSASSPTTGLSYNSPLHF. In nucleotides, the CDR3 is TGCAGTGCTAGTTCTCCAACGACAGGCCTCTCCTATAATTCACCCCTCCACTTT.

CDR3 bases: TGTGCCAGCAGCCCCACCGGGACAGGAGCTAACTATGGCTACACCTTC. Translating gives CASSPTGTGANYGYTF. The gene calls are TRBV9 and TRBJ1-2; 8 bases are a match to TRBD1. The germline gives CDR1 SGDLS, CDR2 YYNGEE. This CDR3 spans 16 amino acids. The V gene end was trimmed by 4 bases and the J gene end by 0 bases; junction bases not matched to a gene: 8.

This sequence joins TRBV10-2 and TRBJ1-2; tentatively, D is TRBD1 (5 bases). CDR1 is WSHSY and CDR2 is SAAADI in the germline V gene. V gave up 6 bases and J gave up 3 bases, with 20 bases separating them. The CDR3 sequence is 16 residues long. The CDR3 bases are TGCGCCAGCAGGGGGGACCTCCGGGGGGATGACTATGGCTACACCTTC. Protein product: CASRGDLRGDDYGYTF.

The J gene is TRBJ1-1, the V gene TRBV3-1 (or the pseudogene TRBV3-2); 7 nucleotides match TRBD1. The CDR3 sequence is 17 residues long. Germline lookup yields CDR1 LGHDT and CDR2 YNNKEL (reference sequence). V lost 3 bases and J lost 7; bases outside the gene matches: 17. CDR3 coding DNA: TGTGCCAGCAGCCATTATAGGGACGACAGGGTAGGAGTTGAAGCTTTCTTT. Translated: CASSHYRDDRVGVEAFF.

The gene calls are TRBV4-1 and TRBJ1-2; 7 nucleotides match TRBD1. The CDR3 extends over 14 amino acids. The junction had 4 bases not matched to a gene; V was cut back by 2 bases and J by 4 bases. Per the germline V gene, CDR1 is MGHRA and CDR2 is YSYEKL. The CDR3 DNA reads TGCGCCAGCAGCCAACCTCGGGACAGCTATGGCTACACCTTC. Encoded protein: CASSQPRDSYGYTF.

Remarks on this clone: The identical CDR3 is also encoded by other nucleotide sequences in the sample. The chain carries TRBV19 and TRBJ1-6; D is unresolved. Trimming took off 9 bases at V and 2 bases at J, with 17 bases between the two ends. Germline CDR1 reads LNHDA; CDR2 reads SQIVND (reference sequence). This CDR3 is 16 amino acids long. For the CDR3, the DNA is TGTGCCAGCGGGAGGAGGCAGGAGACCTATAATTCACCCCTCCACTTT. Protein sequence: CASGRRQETYNSPLHF.

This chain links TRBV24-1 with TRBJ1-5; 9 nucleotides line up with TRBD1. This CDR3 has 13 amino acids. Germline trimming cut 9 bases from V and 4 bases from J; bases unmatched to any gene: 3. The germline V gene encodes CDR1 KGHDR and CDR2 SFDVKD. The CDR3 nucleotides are TGTGCCACCTCACAGGGGGCAAATCAGCCCCAGCATTTT. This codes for CATSQGANQPQHF.

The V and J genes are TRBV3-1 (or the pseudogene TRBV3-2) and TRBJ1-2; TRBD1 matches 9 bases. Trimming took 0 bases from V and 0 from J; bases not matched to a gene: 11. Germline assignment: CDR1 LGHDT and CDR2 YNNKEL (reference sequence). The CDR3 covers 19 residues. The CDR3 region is CASSQDGWGQGPANYGYTF. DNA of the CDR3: TGTGCCAGCAGCCAAGATGGGTGGGGACAGGGCCCAGCTAACTATGGCTACACCTTC.

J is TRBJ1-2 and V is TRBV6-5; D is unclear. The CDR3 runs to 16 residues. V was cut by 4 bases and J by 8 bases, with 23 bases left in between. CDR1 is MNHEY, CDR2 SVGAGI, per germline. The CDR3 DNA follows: TGTGCCAGCAGTTTATCTTTTCTCGAACCAACCGAGGGCTACACCTTC. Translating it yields CASSLSFLEPTEGYTF.

The DNA of the CDR3 is TGCGCCAGCAGCGGACAGGGTTTAGGTGAAAAACTGTTTTTT. Its translation: CASSGQGLGEKLFF. J is TRBJ1-4 and V is TRBV5-1; 8 positions agree with TRBD1. Germline values: CDR1 SGHRS, CDR2 YFSETQ. The CDR3 is 14 amino acids. With 4 bases clipped from V and 7 bases from J, the junction kept 6 bases outside the gene matches.

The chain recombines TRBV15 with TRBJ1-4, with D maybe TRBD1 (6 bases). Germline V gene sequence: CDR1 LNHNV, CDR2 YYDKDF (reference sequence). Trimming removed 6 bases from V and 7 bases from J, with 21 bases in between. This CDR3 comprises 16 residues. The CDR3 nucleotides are TGTGCCACCAGATCCAGGGACACCCGTGGAATTGAAAAACTGTTTTTT. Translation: CATRSRDTRGIEKLFF.

CDR3 coding DNA: TGTGCTAGTGGTTTGGTCCAGTCAAATGATGAGCAGTTCTTC. This gives the protein CASGLVQSNDEQFF. V and J are TRBV12-5 and TRBJ2-1; D remains unclear. The CDR3 sequence is 14 residues long. Trimming cost V 0 bases and J 8 bases, with 11 bases left between them. Germline loops: CDR1 LGHNT, CDR2 FRNRAP.

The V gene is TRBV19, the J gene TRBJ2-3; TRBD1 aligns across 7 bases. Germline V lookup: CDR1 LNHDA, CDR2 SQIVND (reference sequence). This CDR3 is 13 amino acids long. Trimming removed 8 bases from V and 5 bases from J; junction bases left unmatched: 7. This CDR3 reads CASGERGQDTQYF. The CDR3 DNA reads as TGTGCCAGTGGGGAGAGGGGGCAAGATACGCAGTATTTT.

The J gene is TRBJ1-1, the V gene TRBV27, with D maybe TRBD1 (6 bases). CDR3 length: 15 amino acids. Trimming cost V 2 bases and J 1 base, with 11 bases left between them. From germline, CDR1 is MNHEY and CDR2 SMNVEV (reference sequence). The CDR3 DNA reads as TGTGCCAGCAGTTTACTTAAAGGGGGGAACACTGAAGCTTTCTTT. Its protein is CASSLLKGGNTEAFF.

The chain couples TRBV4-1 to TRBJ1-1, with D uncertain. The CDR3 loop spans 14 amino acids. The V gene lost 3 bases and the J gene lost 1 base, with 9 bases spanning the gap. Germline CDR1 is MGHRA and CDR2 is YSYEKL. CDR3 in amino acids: CASSQLTRNTEAFF. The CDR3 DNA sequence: TGCGCCAGCAGCCAGTTAACTAGGAACACTGAAGCTTTCTTT.

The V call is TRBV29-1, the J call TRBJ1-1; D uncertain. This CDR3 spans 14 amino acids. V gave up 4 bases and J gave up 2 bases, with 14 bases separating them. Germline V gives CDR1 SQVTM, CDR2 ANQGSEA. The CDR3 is CSVVGEIPNTEAFF. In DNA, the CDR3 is TGCAGCGTTGTCGGGGAAATACCTAACACTGAAGCTTTCTTT.

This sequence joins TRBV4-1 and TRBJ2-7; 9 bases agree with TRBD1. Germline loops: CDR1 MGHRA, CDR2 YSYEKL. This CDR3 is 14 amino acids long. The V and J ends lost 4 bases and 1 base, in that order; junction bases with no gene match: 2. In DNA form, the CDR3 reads TGCGCCAGCAGCCGACAGGGGGATTCCTACGAGCAGTACTTC. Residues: CASSRQGDSYEQYF.

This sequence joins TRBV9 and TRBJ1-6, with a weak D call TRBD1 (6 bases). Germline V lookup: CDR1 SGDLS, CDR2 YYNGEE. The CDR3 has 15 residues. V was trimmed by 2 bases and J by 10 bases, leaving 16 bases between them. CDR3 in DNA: TGTGCCAGCAGCGTTTCTCAGGGGTCGGGCTCACCCCTCCACTTT. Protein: CASSVSQGSGSPLHF. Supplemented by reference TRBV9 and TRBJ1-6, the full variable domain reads DSGVTQTPKHLITATGQRVTLRCSPRSGDLSVYWYQQSLDQGLQFLIQYYNGEERAKGNILERFSAQQFPDLHSELNLSSLELGDSALYFCASSVSQGSGSPLHFGNGTRLTVT.

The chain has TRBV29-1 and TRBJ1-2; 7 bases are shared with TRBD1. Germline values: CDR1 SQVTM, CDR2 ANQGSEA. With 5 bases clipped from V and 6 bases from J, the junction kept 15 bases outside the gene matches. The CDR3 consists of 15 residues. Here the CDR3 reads CSVRAPGQTLNGYTF. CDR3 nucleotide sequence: TGCAGCGTTAGAGCCCCGGGACAGACTTTGAATGGCTACACCTTC.

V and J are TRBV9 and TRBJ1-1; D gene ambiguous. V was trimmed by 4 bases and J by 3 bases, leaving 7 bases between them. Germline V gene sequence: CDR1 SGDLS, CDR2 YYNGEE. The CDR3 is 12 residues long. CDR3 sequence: CASSITDTEAFF. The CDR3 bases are TGTGCCAGCAGCATAACAGACACTGAAGCTTTCTTT.

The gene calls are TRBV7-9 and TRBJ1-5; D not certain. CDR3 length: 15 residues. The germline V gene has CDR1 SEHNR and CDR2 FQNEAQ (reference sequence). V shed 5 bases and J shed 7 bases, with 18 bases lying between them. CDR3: CASSPLPTGRQPQHF. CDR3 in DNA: TGTGCCAGCAGCCCCCTGCCGACGGGGAGACAGCCCCAGCATTTT.

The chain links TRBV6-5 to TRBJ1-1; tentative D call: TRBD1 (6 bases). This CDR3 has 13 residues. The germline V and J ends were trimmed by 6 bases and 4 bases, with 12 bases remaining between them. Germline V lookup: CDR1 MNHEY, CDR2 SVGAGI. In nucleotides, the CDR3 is TGTGCCAGCAGGACCGGGACATTCACTGAAGCTTTCTTT. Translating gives CASRTGTFTEAFF.

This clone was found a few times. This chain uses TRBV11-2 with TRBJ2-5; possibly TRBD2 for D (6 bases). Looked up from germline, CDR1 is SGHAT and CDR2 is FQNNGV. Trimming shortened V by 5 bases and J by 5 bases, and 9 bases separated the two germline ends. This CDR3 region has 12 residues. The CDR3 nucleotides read TGTGCCAGCAGCCCGGCGGGGGAGACCCAGTACTTC. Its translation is CASSPAGETQYF.

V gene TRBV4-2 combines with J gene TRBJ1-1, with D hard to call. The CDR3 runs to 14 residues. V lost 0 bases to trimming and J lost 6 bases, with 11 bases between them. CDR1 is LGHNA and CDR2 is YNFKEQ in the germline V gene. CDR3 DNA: TGTGCCAGCAGCCAAGATGCCCGAGGCTCTGAAGCTTTCTTT. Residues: CASSQDARGSEAFF.

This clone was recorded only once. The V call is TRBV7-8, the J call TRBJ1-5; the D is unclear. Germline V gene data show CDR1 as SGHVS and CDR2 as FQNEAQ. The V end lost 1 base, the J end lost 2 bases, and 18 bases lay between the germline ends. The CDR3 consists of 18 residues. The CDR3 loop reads CASSLVSSSGVGNQPQHF. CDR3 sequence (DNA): TGTGCCAGCAGCTTAGTTTCCTCCTCCGGGGTCGGCAATCAGCCCCAGCATTTT.

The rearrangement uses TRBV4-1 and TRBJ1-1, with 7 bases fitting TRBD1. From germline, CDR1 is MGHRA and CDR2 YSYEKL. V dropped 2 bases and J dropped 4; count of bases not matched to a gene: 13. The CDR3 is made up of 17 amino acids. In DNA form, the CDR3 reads TGCGCCAGCAGCCAATGGAAGAACAGGGGAGCGGGCACTGAAGCTTTCTTT. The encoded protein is CASSQWKNRGAGTEAFF.